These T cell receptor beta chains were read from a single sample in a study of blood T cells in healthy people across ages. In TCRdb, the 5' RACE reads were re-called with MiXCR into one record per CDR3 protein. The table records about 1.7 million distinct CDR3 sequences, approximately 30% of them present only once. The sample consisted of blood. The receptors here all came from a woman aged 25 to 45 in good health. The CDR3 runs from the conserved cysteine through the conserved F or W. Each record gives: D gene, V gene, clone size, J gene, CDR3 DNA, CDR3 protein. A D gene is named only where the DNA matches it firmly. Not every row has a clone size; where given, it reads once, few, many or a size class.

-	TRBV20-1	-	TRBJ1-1	TGCAGTGCTAGAGAGCGGGTAGATAGAGCTTTCTTT	CSARERVDRAFF
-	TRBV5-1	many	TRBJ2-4	TGCGCCAGCAGCTTGGCAATCAGTAGAGCCAAAAACATTCAGTACTTC	CASSLAISRAKNIQYF
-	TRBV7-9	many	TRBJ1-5	TGTGCCAGCAGCTCCGTTTCCAATCAGCCCCAGCATTTT	CASSSVSNQPQHF
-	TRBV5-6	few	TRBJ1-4	TGTGCCAGCAGCTCAAACGGGGCCAGTACGGAAAAACTGTTTTTT	CASSSNGASTEKLFF
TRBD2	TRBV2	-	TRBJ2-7	TGTGCCAACGCCAGGACTAGCGGCGACAATGAGCAGTACTTC	CANARTSGDNEQYF
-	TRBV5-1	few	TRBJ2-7	TGCGCCAGCAGCAACCAGACAGAGGTCCCCTACGAGCAGTACTTC	CASSNQTEVPYEQYF
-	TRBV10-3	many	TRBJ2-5	TGTGCCATCAGTGAGTCGTTCCTGGACTCCATGGAGACCCAGTACTTC	CAISESFLDSMETQYF
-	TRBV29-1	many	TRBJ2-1	TGCAGCGTTCGACTTTGGGACGAGCAGTTCTTC	CSVRLWDEQFF
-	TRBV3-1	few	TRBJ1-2	TGTGCCAGCAGCCAAGATCGGCAGGGGGGCTACACCTTC	CASSQDRQGGYTF
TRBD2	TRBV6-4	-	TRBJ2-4	TGTGCCAGCAGTGAAACGACTAGCGGGTTCCCCTACAATGAGCAGTACTTC	CASSETTSGFPYNEQYF
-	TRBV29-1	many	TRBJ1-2	TGCAGCGTTGAACGACAGTTCACTAACTATGGCTACACCTTC	CSVERQFTNYGYTF
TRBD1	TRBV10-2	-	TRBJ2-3	TGCGCCAGCAGTGAACCGACAGGGTCTACGCAGTATTTT	CASSEPTGSTQYF
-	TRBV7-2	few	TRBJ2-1	TGTGCCAGCAGCACGCCCCACAATGAGCAGTTCTTC	CASSTPHNEQFF
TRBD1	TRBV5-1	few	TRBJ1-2	TGCGCCAGCAGCACAGGGGGTCGGTATGGCTACACCTTC	CASSTGGRYGYTF
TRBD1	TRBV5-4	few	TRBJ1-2	TGTGCCAGCAGCTTCCCACGCTCGGGGGTTGGGGACAGGGAAAGCTACACCTTC	CASSFPRSGVGDRESYTF
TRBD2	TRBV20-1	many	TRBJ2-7	TGCAGTGCTAGAGACCCCGGGACTAGGATTTACGAGCAGTACTTC	CSARDPGTRIYEQYF
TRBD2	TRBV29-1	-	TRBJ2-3	TGCAGCGGTCGCCTCGGGGGGGGCACAGATACGCAGTATTTT	CSGRLGGGTDTQYF
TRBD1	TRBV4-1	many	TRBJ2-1	TGCGCCAGCAGCCAGTCACAGGGGGCTTCCAACAATGAGCAGTTCTTC	CASSQSQGASNNEQFF
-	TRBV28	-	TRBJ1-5	TGTGCCAGCAGTACCCCTCGGGCGGGGAATCAGCCCCAGCATTTT	CASSTPRAGNQPQHF
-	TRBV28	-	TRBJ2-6	TGTGCCAGCAGTCTAACGCCGGGGCTCTCTGGGGCCAACGTCCTGACTTTC	CASSLTPGLSGANVLTF
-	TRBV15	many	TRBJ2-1	TGTGCCACCAGCAGAGATCCGGGCGGTTCCTACAATGAGCAGTTCTTC	CATSRDPGGSYNEQFF
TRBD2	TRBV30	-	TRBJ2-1	TGTGCCTGGAGGGACTTGAGCGGGGGGGCAGGTGAGCAGTTCTTC	CAWRDLSGGAGEQFF
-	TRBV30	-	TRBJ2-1	TGTGCCTGGAGTGTACTTCTCAGGGGTCGAGGTTCCTACAATGAGCAGTTCTTC	CAWSVLLRGRGSYNEQFF
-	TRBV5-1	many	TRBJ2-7	TGCGCCAGCAGCCCGGGGGACGGACCCTACGAGCAGTACTTC	CASSPGDGPYEQYF
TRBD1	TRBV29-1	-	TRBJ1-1	TGCAGCTCACAGACCGGGACAGGGATCACTGAAGCTTTCTTT	CSSQTGTGITEAFF
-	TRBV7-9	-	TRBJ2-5	TGTGCCAGCAGATTGACAGGAGGGCACACACAAGAGACCCAGTACTTC	CASRLTGGHTQETQYF
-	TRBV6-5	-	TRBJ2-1	TGTGCCAGCAGTTACTTCGGGGTGGGCAATGAGCAGTTCTTC	CASSYFGVGNEQFF
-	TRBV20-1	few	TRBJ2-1	TGCAGTGCCCCGAGAGTAGTTTCCTACAATGAGCAGTTCTTC	CSAPRVVSYNEQFF
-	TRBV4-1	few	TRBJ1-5	TGCGCCAGCAGCCAAGACATGTATCAGCCCCAGCATTTT	CASSQDMYQPQHF
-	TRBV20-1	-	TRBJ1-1	TGCAGTGCTGGTTTGGGGGTTCCGGGGACTGAAGCTTTCTTT	CSAGLGVPGTEAFF
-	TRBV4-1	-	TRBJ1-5	TGCGCCAGCAGCCAAGTACAGGGTAGCAATCAGCCCCAGCATTTT	CASSQVQGSNQPQHF
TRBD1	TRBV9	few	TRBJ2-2	TGTGCCAGCAGCGTTACCGGACAGGGGGGCACCGGGGAGCCGTTTTTT	CASSVTGQGGTGEPFF
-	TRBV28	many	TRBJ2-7	TGTGCCAGCAGCGGGACAAGCTCCTACGAGCAGTACTTC	CASSGTSSYEQYF
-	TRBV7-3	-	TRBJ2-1	TGTGCCAGCGGCCTTGGGGGTAATGGTGAGCAGTTCTTC	CASGLGGNGEQFF
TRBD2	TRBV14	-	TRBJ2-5	TGTGCCAGCAGCCACAGGATTACCGGGACTAGCGGACAAGAGACCCAGTACTTC	CASSHRITGTSGQETQYF
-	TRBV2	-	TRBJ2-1	TGTGCCAGCACCGAGGAGAGGTTCTACAATGAGCAGTTCTTC	CASTEERFYNEQFF
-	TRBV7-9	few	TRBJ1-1	TGTGCCAGCAGCGTTCCGGCCAACCAGAAGGGAGCTTTCTTT	CASSVPANQKGAFF
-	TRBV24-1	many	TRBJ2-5	TGTGCCACCAGTTCATCAGGGGGGCAAGAGACCCAGTACTTC	CATSSSGGQETQYF
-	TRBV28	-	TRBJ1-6	TGTGCCAGCAGTTCTCAAGGATCCTTCTATAATTCACCCCTCCACTTT	CASSSQGSFYNSPLHF
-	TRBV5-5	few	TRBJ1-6	TGTGCCAGCAGCGGGAGACTGCTACCCCTCCACTTT	CASSGRLLPLHF
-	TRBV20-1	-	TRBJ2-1	TGCAGTGCCGCCCGTCGGGGGCCTTACAATGAGCAGTTCTTC	CSAARRGPYNEQFF
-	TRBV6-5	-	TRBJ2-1	TGTACCAGCAGTTACGAAGGGGGGCTGTCCTACAATGAGCAGTTCTTC	CTSSYEGGLSYNEQFF
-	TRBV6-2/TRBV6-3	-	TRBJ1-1	TGTGCCAGCGGTCCGGCAGTTGAAGCTTTCTTT	CASGPAVEAFF
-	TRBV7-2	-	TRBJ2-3	TGTGCCAGCAGCTTCGACGGAACCCTCACAGATACGCAGTATTTT	CASSFDGTLTDTQYF
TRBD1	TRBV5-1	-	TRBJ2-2	TGCGCCAGCAGCGCGAGAGACAGGGACGCCGGGGAGCTGTTTTTT	CASSARDRDAGELFF
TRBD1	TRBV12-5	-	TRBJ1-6	TGTGCTAGCGCCCTCGACAGGGGTGGATCACCCCTCCACTTT	CASALDRGGSPLHF
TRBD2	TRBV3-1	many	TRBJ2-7	TGTGCCAGCAGCTGGGCCGGGACTAGCGGTGGCGAGCAGTACTTC	CASSWAGTSGGEQYF
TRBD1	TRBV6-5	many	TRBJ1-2	TGTGCCAGCAGTTACGAACAGGGGTACTATGGCTACACCTTC	CASSYEQGYYGYTF
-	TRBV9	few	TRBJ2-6	TGTGCCAGCAGCCAGGACCGGGAATCTGGGGCCAACGTCCTGACTTTC	CASSQDRESGANVLTF
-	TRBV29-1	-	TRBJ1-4	TGCAGCATTGTAATCGACAGCATTGAAAAACTGTTTTTT	CSIVIDSIEKLFF
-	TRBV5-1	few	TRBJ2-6	TGCGCCAGCAGGGCAGGGAACTCTGGGGCCAACGTCCTGACTTTC	CASRAGNSGANVLTF
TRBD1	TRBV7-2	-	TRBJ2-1	TGTGCCAGCAGCCCTCAAGCGCAGGGGGCGGGAAATGAGCAGTTCTTC	CASSPQAQGAGNEQFF
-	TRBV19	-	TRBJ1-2	TGTGCCAGTAGTGTTTATCAAGGTGGCTACACCTTC	CASSVYQGGYTF